Listed below are T cell receptor beta chains from one sample, sequenced in a study of cytomegalovirus exposure and HLA in healthy donors. The data were produced by immunoSEQ multiplex PCR, yet TCRdb's version contains in-frame clones alone and is incomplete. The sample holds roughly 120,000 clones, approximately 88% seen once. The sample taken for sequencing was PBMCs. These receptors originate from a man aged 18 to 35 in good health and CMV-seronegative. The CDR3 runs from the conserved cysteine through the conserved F or W. Fields, in order: clone size, D gene, J gene, V gene, CDR3 protein, CDR3 DNA. The D gene is left open where the match is weak. Clone sizes are given selectively: once, few, many, or a class where the clone is expanded.

once TRBD2 TRBJ2-5 TRBV7-9 CASSSREAGGQETQYF TGTGCCAGCAGCTCCCGAGAGGCGGGGGGACAAGAGACCCAGTACTTC
NA NA TRBJ1-2 TRBV5-8 CASSLLASAFAHTF TGTGCCAGCAGCCTCCTAGCCAGCGCCTTCGCCCACACCTTC
NA TRBD2 TRBJ2-3 TRBV4-3 CASYSGGSTDTQYF TGCGCCAGTTATAGCGGGGGGAGCACAGATACGCAGTATTTT
NA NA TRBJ1-2 TRBV19 CASYGSQPRGLTPYGYTF TGTGCCAGTTACGGAAGCCAACCGCGGGGCCTCACTCCATATGGCTACACCTTC
NA TRBD2 TRBJ2-7 TRBV6-6 CASGTSGSRVREEQYF TGTGCCAGCGGGACTAGCGGGAGTCGCGTGCGGGAGGAGCAGTACTTC
NA TRBD1 TRBJ2-7 TRBV18 CASSSGQALYEQYF TGTGCCAGCTCATCGGGACAGGCCCTCTACGAGCAGTACTTC
once TRBD2 TRBJ2-2 TRBV5-4 CASSGGLAGGSTGELFF TGTGCCAGCAGCGGGGGACTAGCGGGGGGATCCACCGGGGAGCTGTTTTTT
NA TRBD1 TRBJ2-7 TRBV4-3 CASSRTGQASYEQYF TGCGCCAGCAGCCGGACGGGACAGGCCTCCTACGAGCAGTACTTC
NA TRBD1 TRBJ1-1 TRBV6-1 CASSDRGQQNTEAFF TGTGCCAGCAGTGATCGGGGACAGCAGAACACTGAAGCTTTCTTT
NA NA TRBJ2-3 TRBV28 CASSPEAGRRYF TGTGCCAGCAGCCCCGAGGCAGGGCGAAGGTATTTT
NA NA TRBJ1-3 TRBV11-2 CASSPQPDGNTIYF TGTGCCAGCAGCCCTCAACCAGATGGAAACACCATATATTTT
once TRBD1 TRBJ2-5 TRBV28 CASSLRPSGGQETQYF TGTGCCAGCAGTTTACGCCCTTCAGGGGGCCAAGAGACCCAGTACTTC
NA NA TRBJ2-1 TRBV2 CASKGVSYNEQFF TGTGCCAGCAAGGGGGTTTCCTACAATGAGCAGTTCTTC
NA TRBD1 TRBJ1-2 TRBV7-8 CASSLATGNYGYTF TGTGCCAGCAGCTTAGCGACAGGGAACTATGGCTACACCTTC
NA NA TRBJ2-2 TRBV27 CASSPQFSGELFF TGTGCCAGCAGTCCCCAATTTTCCGGGGAGCTGTTTTTT
NA TRBD1 TRBJ2-2 TRBV29-1 CSVKGAMDTGELFF TGCAGCGTTAAGGGGGCGATGGACACCGGGGAGCTGTTTTTT
NA NA TRBJ1-1 TRBV7-9 CASSLGNRVNTEAFF TGTGCCAGCAGCTTAGGCAACAGGGTGAACACTGAAGCTTTCTTT
NA TRBD2 TRBJ2-1 TRBV7-9 CASRNLAGEQFF TGTGCCAGCAGGAATCTAGCGGGAGAGCAGTTCTTC
NA TRBD2 TRBJ2-7 TRBV10-3 CAISESIPRTSGGYEQYF TGTGCCATCAGTGAGTCGATCCCCAGGACTAGCGGGGGCTACGAGCAGTACTTC
NA TRBD1 TRBJ2-1 TRBV6-5 CASREDRGPYNEQFF TGTGCCAGCAGGGAGGACAGGGGGCCCTACAATGAGCAGTTCTTC
NA TRBD1 TRBJ2-7 TRBV11-2 CASSLDIPGQGLFYEQYF TGTGCCAGCAGCTTAGACATACCGGGACAGGGGCTATTCTACGAGCAGTACTTC
NA TRBD1 TRBJ2-7 TRBV5-6 CASSLNRDRLYEQYF TGTGCCAGCAGCCTCAACCGGGACAGGCTTTACGAGCAGTACTTC
NA TRBD2 TRBJ2-1 TRBV2 CASSEAVFVGGVNEQFF TGTGCCAGCAGTGAAGCGGTTTTTGTGGGAGGGGTCAATGAGCAGTTCTTC
once NA TRBJ2-7 TRBV27 CASSLSPGLIYEQYF TGTGCCAGCAGTTTATCTCCGGGATTGATCTACGAGCAGTACTTC
NA NA TRBJ1-6 TRBV27 CASTAGRYNSPLHF TGTGCCAGCACCGCGGGGCGTTATAATTCACCCCTCCACTTT
NA NA TRBJ2-7 TRBV4-1 CASSQRTSYEQYF TGCGCCAGCAGCCAACGAACTAGCTACGAGCAGTACTTC
NA NA TRBJ1-1 TRBV27 CASRVSGGTEAFF TGTGCCAGCAGGGTGTCCGGGGGCACTGAAGCTTTCTTT
NA TRBD1 TRBJ1-1 TRBV6-5 CASSQRQGARTEAFF TGTGCCAGCAGTCAACGACAGGGGGCGAGGACTGAAGCTTTCTTT
NA TRBD1 TRBJ1-2 TRBV15 CATSRTPGDRVTGYTF TGTGCCACCAGCAGAACGCCAGGGGACAGGGTTACTGGCTACACCTTC
NA TRBD1 TRBJ2-4 TRBV14 CASSRGQGLAKNIQYF TGTGCCAGCAGCCGAGGACAGGGTCTCGCCAAAAACATTCAGTACTTC
NA NA TRBJ1-1 TRBV5-6 CASSFDRMNTEAFF TGTGCCAGCAGCTTTGACAGGATGAACACTGAAGCTTTCTTT
NA TRBD1 TRBJ1-4 TRBV27 CASSLTGGFEKLFF TGTGCCAGCAGTTTGACAGGGGGCTTTGAAAAACTGTTTTTT
NA TRBD1 TRBJ1-3 TRBV6-5 CASSTTGGRNTIYF TGTGCCAGCAGCACTACAGGGGGTAGAAACACCATATATTTT
NA TRBD1 TRBJ1-1 TRBV30 CAWSRRGQVNTEAFF TGTGCCTGGAGTCGACGGGGACAGGTTAACACTGAAGCTTTCTTT
NA TRBD1 TRBJ1-2 TRBV4-3 CASSQGGTGGYGYTF TGCGCCAGCAGCCAAGGCGGGACAGGGGGGTATGGCTACACCTTC
NA NA TRBJ1-4 TRBV29-1 CSVQSAGLANEKLFF TGCAGCGTCCAGTCCGCAGGGCTGGCTAATGAAAAACTGTTTTTT
NA TRBD1 TRBJ1-1 TRBV30 CAWSPDRALGTEAFF TGTGCCTGGAGTCCGGACAGGGCATTGGGCACTGAAGCTTTCTTT
NA NA TRBJ1-2 TRBV28 CASTLSGQNQLNYGYTF TGTGCCAGCACCCTGTCAGGACAGAACCAACTTAACTATGGCTACACCTTC
NA TRBD1 TRBJ1-3 TRBV4-1 CASSQGIGRGPSGNTIYF TGCGCCAGCAGCCAAGGTATCGGCAGGGGGCCCTCTGGAAACACCATATATTTT
NA NA TRBJ2-7 TRBV14 CASSRGQFIYEQYF TGTGCCAGCAGCCGCGGACAGTTTATCTACGAGCAGTACTTC
NA TRBD2 TRBJ2-7 TRBV5-1 CASSPGLQYEQYF TGCGCCAGCAGCCCGGGACTACAATACGAGCAGTACTTC
NA NA TRBJ2-5 TRBV2 CASRETGSLGETQYF TGTGCCAGCAGGGAAACAGGGAGCTTGGGGGAGACCCAGTACTTC
NA NA TRBJ2-1 TRBV5-4 CASSLKGLTIYNEQFF TGTGCCAGCAGCTTAAAGGGGCTAACCATTTACAATGAGCAGTTCTTC